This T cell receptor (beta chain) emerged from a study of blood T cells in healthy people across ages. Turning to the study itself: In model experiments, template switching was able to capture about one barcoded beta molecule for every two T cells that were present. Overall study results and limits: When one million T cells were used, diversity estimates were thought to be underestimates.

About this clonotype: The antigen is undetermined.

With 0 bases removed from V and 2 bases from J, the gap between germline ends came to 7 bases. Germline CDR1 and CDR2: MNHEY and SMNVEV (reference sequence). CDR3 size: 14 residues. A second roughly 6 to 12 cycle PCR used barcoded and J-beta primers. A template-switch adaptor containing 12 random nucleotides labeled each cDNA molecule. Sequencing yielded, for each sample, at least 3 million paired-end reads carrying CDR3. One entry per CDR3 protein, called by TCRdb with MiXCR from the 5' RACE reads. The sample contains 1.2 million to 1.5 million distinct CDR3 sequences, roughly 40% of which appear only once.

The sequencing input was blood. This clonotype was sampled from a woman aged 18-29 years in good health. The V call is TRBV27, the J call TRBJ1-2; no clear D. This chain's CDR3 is CASSLSPENYGYTF. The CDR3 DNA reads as TGTGCCAGCAGTTTATCGCCAGAAAACTATGGCTACACCTTC.